This T cell receptor beta chain was found in a study of T cell repertoires in cytomegalovirus infection. Whole-study context: TCR beta signatures that were public indicated CMV infection and matching HLA type.

A few counts support this clonotype. Germline V gene sequence: CDR1 SGHDT, CDR2 YYEEEE. With 3 bases clipped from V and 4 bases from J, the junction kept 3 bases outside the gene matches. This CDR3 has 14 amino acids. In TCRdb, the reads were re-called with MiXCR into one record per CDR3 protein. The data contain 630,000 or so distinct CDR3 sequences, 20% to 30% of them seen just once; the ten biggest clones take up less than 10%. Material: CD8+ T cells from PBMCs. V gene TRBV5-6 combines with J gene TRBJ1-2, with TRBD1 matching over 10 bases. The source of this sequence is a human donor in good health (CMV status not recorded). Some clones in this sample may be carry-over from other donors' samples. This CDR3 reads CASSSGTGVYGYTF. As DNA, the CDR3 is TGTGCCAGCAGCTCCGGGACAGGGGTCTATGGCTACACCTTC.